A single sample gave rise to the 32 T cell receptor beta chains below, sequenced in a study of breast tumors, draining lymph nodes, adjacent tissues. Breast cancer patients provided tissue from their axillary draining lymph nodes. TCRdb itself ran the multiplex PCR reads through MiXCR, one entry per CDR3 protein. The sample lists about 150,000 distinct CDR3 sequences; around 22% were seen once. The material sequenced was axillary lymph node tissue. The receptors were sampled from a female donor with breast cancer. Some clones in this sample may be carry-over from other donors' samples.

This clonotype was picked up many times. The chain carries TRBV19 and TRBJ2-7; 9 bases are shared with TRBD2. The junction had 12 bases not matched to a gene; V was cut back by 7 bases and J by 5 bases. There are 15 residues in the CDR3. Per the germline V gene, CDR1 is LNHDA and CDR2 is SQIVND (reference sequence). CDR3 in amino acids: CASTDPLAGIDEQYF. For the CDR3, the DNA is TGTGCCAGTACCGATCCCCTAGCGGGAATTGACGAGCAGTACTTC.

This clonotype was seen at least ten times. This rearrangement joins TRBV19 to TRBJ2-5; TRBD1 aligns across 7 bases. Germline-derived CDR1 and CDR2 are LNHDA and SQIVND (reference sequence). CDR3 size: 13 residues. The V gene end was trimmed by 3 bases and the J gene end by 5 bases; junction bases not matched to a gene: 3. CDR3: CASSITGAETQYF. Written as DNA, the CDR3 is TGTGCCAGTAGTATCACAGGGGCGGAGACCCAGTACTTC.

The table lists this clonotype with many counts. The chain combines TRBV2 with TRBJ1-2; D is unresolved. This CDR3 region has 15 residues. V was trimmed by 2 bases and J by 0 bases, leaving 10 bases between them. The germline CDR1 and CDR2 sequences are SNHLY and FYNNEI. The CDR3 nucleotides are TGTGCCAGCAGTGAATCGGGCAGAGCTAACTATGGCTACACCTTC. This translates into CASSESGRANYGYTF.

Points on this clonotype: This could be a read error, since a much larger clone is one nucleotide away. This chain joins TRBV27 and TRBJ2-7; TRBD2 is a possible D gene (5 bases). This CDR3 spans 15 amino acids. Looked up from germline, CDR1 is MNHEY and CDR2 is SMNVEV (reference sequence). V was cut by 7 bases and J by 0 bases, with 16 bases left in between. DNA of the CDR3: TGTGCCAGCACCCGGGGTCTTGGGAACTCCTACGAGCAGTACTTC. Protein sequence: CASTRGLGNSYEQYF.

This clonotype was counted once. This may be a read error, as it is one base from a much larger clone. The genes are TRBV12-3 or TRBV12-4 and TRBJ1-2; D is ambiguous. The CDR3 totals 14 residues. CDR3 residues: CASSFSSSNCGYTF. The CDR3 DNA reads as TGTGCCAGCAGTTTTTCCAGTTCTAACTGTGGCTACACCTTC.

The sample holds many counts of this clonotype. The gene calls are TRBV20-1 and TRBJ2-1; 10 nucleotides line up with TRBD2. The germline V gene has CDR1 DFQATT and CDR2 SNEGSKA (reference sequence). The ends lost 6 bases at V and 5 bases at J; junction bases unmatched: 10. The CDR3 sequence is 15 residues long. CDR3 sequence: CSAPLSGRVDNEQFF. For the CDR3, the DNA is TGCAGTGCGCCACTGAGCGGGAGGGTCGACAATGAGCAGTTCTTC.

On this clonotype itself: Possible read error: a much larger clone is one base away. CDR3 sequence: CASSHTRDQPQHF. The CDR3 nucleotides read TGTGCCAGCAGCCATACGAGGGATCAGCCCCAGCATTTT. The V and J genes are TRBV11-2 and TRBJ1-5; no definite D call. The CDR3 covers 13 residues. Germline V gives CDR1 SGHAT, CDR2 FQNNGV. V was pared by 5 bases and J by 5 bases, with 10 bases between.

At least ten counts were recorded for this clonotype. J is TRBJ1-6 and V is TRBV5-1; TRBD1 aligns across 8 bases. Germline CDR1 SGHRS, CDR2 YFSETQ. CDR3 length equals 16 residues. V trimming: 3 bases; J trimming: 7 bases; junction bases outside the gene matches: 9. The CDR3, as DNA: TGCGCCAGCAGCTCAGAAGGACAGGGTGGAAATTCACCCCTCCACTTT. This sequence encodes CASSSEGQGGNSPLHF.

Many counts were recorded for this clonotype. This chain links TRBV20-1 with TRBJ2-1, with 12 bases matching TRBD2. The CDR3 spans 15 residues. V lost 2 bases to trimming and J lost 5 bases; unmatched junction nucleotides: 4. Germline CDR1 reads DFQATT; CDR2 reads SNEGSKA (reference sequence). CDR3 loop: CSARFGLAGHNEQFF. Here the CDR3 DNA reads TGCAGTGCTAGATTCGGACTAGCGGGACACAATGAGCAGTTCTTC.

On this clonotype: A much larger clone is a single base away; this may be a read error. The chain links TRBV20-1 to TRBJ1-4; D uncertain. Germline lookup yields CDR1 DFQATT and CDR2 SNEGSKA (reference sequence). The CDR3 spans 14 residues. The DNA of the CDR3 is TGCAGTGCTAGACGGAGAGCAACTAATGAAAGACTGTTTTTT. Protein product: CSARRRATNERLFF.

On this clonotype: A much larger clone is a single base away; this may be a read error. The V gene is TRBV7-9, the J gene TRBJ2-3; D may be TRBD2 (6 bases). In germline, CDR1 is SEHNR, CDR2 FQNEAQ (reference sequence). The CDR3 length is 14 residues. The chain's CDR3 is CASSESTSTGTQYF. In DNA, the CDR3 is TGTGCCAGCTCCGAGTCTACTAGCACAGGTACGCAGTATTTT.

Ten or more counts support this clonotype. The V and J genes are TRBV11-3 and TRBJ2-7; 8 bases match TRBD2. Looked up from germline, CDR1 is SGHNT and CDR2 is YENEEA. This CDR3 contains 15 residues. With V trimmed by 5 bases and J by 6 bases, 12 bases remained unmatched. CDR3 nucleotides: TGTGCCAGCAGCCCCCGGTTGCGGGAGGAGAGCGAGCAGTACTTC. It codes for CASSPRLREESEQYF.

This clonotype was observed many times. The chain has TRBV24-1 and TRBJ2-1; TRBD2 aligns across 15 bases. Germline CDR1 is KGHDR and CDR2 is SFDVKD. The CDR3 has 18 amino acids. Unmatched junction bases numbered 11, after V lost 3 bases and J lost 9 bases. Written as DNA, the CDR3 is TGTGCCACCAGTGATGGACTAGCGGGAGGGCGGTCTTTGGGTGAGCAGTTCTTC. Its protein product is CATSDGLAGGRSLGEQFF.

This clonotype was seen at least ten times. This sequence joins TRBV11-2 and TRBJ2-7, with no clear D. Germline V CDR1 and CDR2: SGHAT, FQNNGV. This CDR3 is built from 15 residues. The V and J ends lost 1 base and 4 bases respectively, with 14 bases between them. CDR3: CASSLANTRLYEQYF. The CDR3 DNA reads TGTGCCAGCAGCTTAGCGAATACCAGACTTTACGAGCAGTACTTC. The entire variable domain, with the rest obtained from reference TRBV11-2 and TRBJ2-7, is as follows: EAGVAQSPRYKIIEKRQSVAFWCNPISGHATLYWYQQILGQGPKLLIQFQNNGVVDDSQLPKDRFSAERLKGVDSTLKIQPAKLEDSAVYLCASSLANTRLYEQYFGPGTRLTVT.

This clonotype was counted many times. V gene TRBV24-1 combines with J gene TRBJ2-5, with TRBD1 identical over 7 bases. The junction had 4 bases not matched to a gene; V was cut back by 7 bases and J by 3 bases. CDR3 size: 13 residues. Germline assignment: CDR1 KGHDR and CDR2 SFDVKD. CDR3 DNA: TGTGCCACCAGCCCGGGACAGAAAGAGACCCAGTACTTC. The encoded protein is CATSPGQKETQYF.

This clonotype was counted at least ten times. The V and J genes are TRBV14 and TRBJ2-3; TRBD2 agrees at 8 bases. The junction had 8 bases not matched to a gene; V was cut back by 0 bases and J by 0 bases. The CDR3 sequence is 18 residues long. Germline V gene data show CDR1 as SGHDN and CDR2 as FVKESK. The CDR3 loop is CASSQDGTRATSTDTQYF. In nucleotides, the CDR3 is TGTGCCAGCAGCCAAGACGGGACTAGGGCCACTAGCACAGATACGCAGTATTTT.

As for this clonotype: A read error may explain this, as a much larger clone is one base away. The gene calls are TRBV2 and TRBJ2-2; no definite D call. The CDR3 is 17 residues long. Germline CDR1 and CDR2: SNHLY and FYNNEI. The ends were cut back, 5 bases at V and 7 bases at J, with 23 bases in the middle. The CDR3 DNA reads as TGTGCCAGCAGTCCATCGACCGGCGACCCCGGTGGCGGGGAGCTGTTTTTT. Its protein product is CASSPSTGDPGGGELFF.

This clonotype showed up many times. The chain uses TRBV30 and TRBJ2-7; D ambiguous. Germline V gene lookup returns CDR1 GTSNPN and CDR2 SVGIG (reference sequence). V was trimmed by 2 bases and J by 4 bases, leaving 6 bases between them. The CDR3 length is 11 residues. This CDR3 is CAWSTNYEQYF. The CDR3 nucleotides read TGTGCCTGGAGTACGAATTACGAGCAGTACTTC.

V usage is TRBV30 and J usage is TRBJ2-2, with D unresolved. The V and J ends lost 0 bases and 2 bases respectively, with 7 bases between them. The CDR3 is 14 amino acids. Germline loops: CDR1 GTSNPN, CDR2 SVGIG (reference sequence). CDR3 residues: CAWSVGRNTGELFF. Here the CDR3 DNA reads TGTGCCTGGAGTGTAGGACGAAACACCGGGGAGCTGTTTTTT.

The chain employs TRBV5-1 and TRBJ1-1; D remains ambiguous. In germline, CDR1 is SGHRS, CDR2 YFSETQ. Trimming shortened V by 5 bases and J by 0 bases, and 11 bases separated the two germline ends. The CDR3 contains 14 residues. The CDR3 region has the DNA TGCGCCAGCAGACCAGGTTATATGAACACTGAAGCTTTCTTT. It yields the protein CASRPGYMNTEAFF.

About this clonotype: A much larger clone sits a single nucleotide away, making a read error possible. This rearrangement joins TRBV7-2 to TRBJ2-7; TRBD1 is a possible D gene (7 bases). This CDR3 region has 15 residues. Between the trimmed V and J ends, which lost 5 bases and 6 bases, there was a span of 20 bases. The germline V gene has CDR1 SGHTA and CDR2 FQGNSA. CDR3 sequence reads: CASSAGQQLSSEQYF. The CDR3 coding sequence is TGTGCCAGCAGCGCGGGACAGCAATTAAGTTCCGAGCAGTACTTC.

This clonotype was observed at least ten times. The chain employs TRBV20-1 and TRBJ2-5; 8 nucleotides align to TRBD1. This CDR3 is built from 15 residues. With V trimmed by 1 base and J by 2 bases, 6 bases remained unmatched. Germline CDR1 is DFQATT and CDR2 is SNEGSKA (reference sequence). In DNA, the CDR3 is TGCAGTGCTAGAGGGATCGGACAGGGACAAGAGACCCAGTACTTC. Residues: CSARGIGQGQETQYF.

This clonotype occurred many times. V is TRBV24-1 and J is TRBJ2-1; 12 bases line up with TRBD2. V shed 4 bases and J 10 bases; nucleotides not matched to a gene: 25. Germline loops: CDR1 KGHDR, CDR2 SFDVKD. CDR3 length: 21 residues. The CDR3 here is CATSDSGLARLAGDRIGEQFF. CDR3 DNA sequence: TGTGCCACCAGTGACTCCGGTTTAGCGAGACTAGCGGGAGACCGGATAGGGGAGCAGTTCTTC.

This chain connects TRBV18 to TRBJ1-5, with D uncertain. Germline V CDR1 and CDR2: KGHSH, LQKENI. This CDR3 has 15 amino acids. V was shortened by 0 bases and J by 4 bases, with 10 bases between the two germline ends. CDR3 region: CASSPPGRQNQPQHF. CDR3 nucleotides: TGTGCCAGCTCACCACCTGGGCGGCAGAATCAGCCCCAGCATTTT.

The J gene is TRBJ2-2, the V gene TRBV9; 7 bases are shared with TRBD1. The germline CDR1 and CDR2 sequences are SGDLS and YYNGEE. Trimming cost V 4 bases and J 6 bases; bases outside gene matches: 9. The CDR3 is 15 amino acids. The CDR3 reads CASSPSGTEAGELFF. The CDR3 DNA sequence: TGTGCCAGCAGCCCCTCCGGGACAGAGGCCGGGGAGCTGTTTTTT.

This clonotype was picked up many times. CDR3 DNA: TGTGCCAGCAGCCGACAGGGCGACTATGGCTACACCTTC. Protein product: CASSRQGDYGYTF. The V and J genes are TRBV4-2 and TRBJ1-2; 7 bases align to TRBD1. V shed 4 bases, J shed 3 bases, and the junction held 2 bases outside the gene matches. The V gene's germline CDR1 is LGHNA and CDR2 YNFKEQ. The CDR3 extends over 13 amino acids.

CDR3 loop: CASSPPWGTGNTIYF. CDR3 nucleotides: TGTGCCAGCAGCCCTCCATGGGGAACTGGAAACACCATATATTTT. The V call is TRBV28, the J call TRBJ1-3; D not resolved. V lost 6 bases to trimming and J lost 2 bases, with 14 bases between them. The CDR3 contains 15 residues. Germline V gene lookup returns CDR1 MDHEN and CDR2 SYDVKM.

Regarding this clonotype: A much larger clone differs by one base, so this may be a read error. The rearrangement joins TRBV11-2 to TRBJ2-7; D is ambiguous. The CDR3 contains 14 residues. Per the germline V gene, CDR1 is SGHAT and CDR2 is FQNNGV. CDR3 DNA: TGTGCCAGCAGCTTAGTCCCAGGTCCCTACGGGCAGTACTTC. Encoded protein: CASSLVPGPYGQYF.

This clonotype was picked up a small number of times. This chain connects TRBV18 to TRBJ2-3; the D gene is possibly TRBD1 (6 bases). The CDR3 has 15 amino acids. Germline V lookup: CDR1 KGHSH, CDR2 LQKENI. V was cut by 7 bases and J by 4 bases, with 18 bases left in between. CDR3 loop: CASYQGSGGADTQYF. The DNA for the CDR3 is TGTGCCAGCTACCAAGGCTCTGGGGGCGCAGATACGCAGTATTTT.

This clonotype was seen ten or more times. This chain joins TRBV7-3 and TRBJ1-4; 12 nucleotides agree with TRBD1. J gave up 6 bases and V 5 bases, and 4 bases lay outside the gene matches. CDR3 length equals 15 residues. Germline V gene data show CDR1 as SGHTA and CDR2 as FQGTGA. CDR3 sequence (DNA): TGTGCCAGCAGCCCGGGACAGGGGGCCTATGAAAAACTGTTTTTT. Encoded protein: CASSPGQGAYEKLFF.

This clonotype was picked up many times. This rearrangement joins TRBV20-1 to TRBJ2-3; maybe TRBD1 (6 bases). From germline, CDR1 is DFQATT and CDR2 SNEGSKA (reference sequence). Trimming removed 2 bases from V and 1 base from J, with 16 bases in between. The CDR3 contains 16 residues. CDR3 amino acids: CSARPQFRGRTDTQYF. The CDR3 DNA sequence: TGCAGTGCTAGACCCCAGTTCAGGGGCCGCACAGATACGCAGTATTTT.

To note about this clonotype: The CDR3 does not end in the conserved phenylalanine or tryptophan, so this is likely a read error. No DNA is shown, since the ends of the CDR3 on it are uncertain; the CDR3 is the one TCRdb lists. The V call is TRBV20-1, the J call TRBJ2-5; the table's TRBD1 call for D was not verified on the DNA. 12 amino acids form the CDR3, both terminal residues included. Germline CDR1 DFQATT, CDR2 SNEGSKA (reference sequence). The CDR3 is CSATGRQETRYS.